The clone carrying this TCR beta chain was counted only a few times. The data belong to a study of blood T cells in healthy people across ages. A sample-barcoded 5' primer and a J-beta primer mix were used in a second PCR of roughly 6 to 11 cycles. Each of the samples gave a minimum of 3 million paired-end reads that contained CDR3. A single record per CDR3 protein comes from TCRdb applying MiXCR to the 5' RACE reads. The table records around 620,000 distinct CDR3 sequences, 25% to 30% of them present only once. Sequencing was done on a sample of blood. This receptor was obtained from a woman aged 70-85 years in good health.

This chain's CDR3 is CSVGEVEDELFF. In DNA form, the CDR3 reads TGCAGCGTTGGTGAGGTTGAGGACGAACTGTTTTTT. The J gene is TRBJ1-4, the V gene TRBV29-1; D is uncertain. The CDR3 runs 12 residues. The germline gives CDR1 SQVTM, CDR2 ANQGSEA. V was trimmed by 4 bases and J by 12 bases, leaving 15 bases between them.